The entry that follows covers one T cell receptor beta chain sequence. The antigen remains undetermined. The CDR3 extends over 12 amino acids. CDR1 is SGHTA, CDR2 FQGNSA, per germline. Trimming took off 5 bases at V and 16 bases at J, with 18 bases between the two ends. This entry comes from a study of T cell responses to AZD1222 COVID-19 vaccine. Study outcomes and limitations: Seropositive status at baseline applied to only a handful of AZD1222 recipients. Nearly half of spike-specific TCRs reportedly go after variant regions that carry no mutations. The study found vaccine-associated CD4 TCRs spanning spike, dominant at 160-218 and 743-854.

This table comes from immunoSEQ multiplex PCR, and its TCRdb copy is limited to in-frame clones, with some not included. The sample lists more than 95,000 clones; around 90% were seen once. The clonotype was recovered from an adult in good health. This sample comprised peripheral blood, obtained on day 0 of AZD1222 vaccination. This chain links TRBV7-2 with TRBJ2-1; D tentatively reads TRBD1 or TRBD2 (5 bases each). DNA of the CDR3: TGTGCCAGCAGCGGGGGAAGGGGCCAGTACTTCTTC. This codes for CASSGGRGQYFF. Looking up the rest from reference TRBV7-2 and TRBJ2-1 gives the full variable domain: GAGVSQSPSNKVTEKGKDVELRCDPISGHTALYWYRQSLGQGLEFLIYFQGNSAPDKSGLPSDRFSAERTGGSVSTLTIQRTQQEDSAVYLCASSGGRGQYFFGPGTRLTVL.